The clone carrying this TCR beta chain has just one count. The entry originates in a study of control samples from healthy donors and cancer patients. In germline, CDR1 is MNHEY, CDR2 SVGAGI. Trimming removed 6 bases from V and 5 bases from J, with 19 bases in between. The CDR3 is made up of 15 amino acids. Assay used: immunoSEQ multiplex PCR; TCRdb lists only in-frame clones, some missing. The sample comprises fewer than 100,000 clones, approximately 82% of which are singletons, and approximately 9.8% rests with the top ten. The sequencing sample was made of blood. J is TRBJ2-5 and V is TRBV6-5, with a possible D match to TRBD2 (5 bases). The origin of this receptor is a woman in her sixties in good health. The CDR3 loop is CASSYDFLTGETQYF. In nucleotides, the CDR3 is TGTGCCAGCAGCTACGATTTCCTAACGGGGGAGACCCAGTACTTC.